This T cell receptor beta chain is from a study of molecular identifiers for immune sequencing clone quantification. This clonotype was counted ten times or more. The V end lost 5 bases, the J end lost 7 bases, and 36 bases lay between the germline ends. The CDR3 runs 20 residues. Germline CDR1 MDHEN, CDR2 SYDVKM. Previously described methods and listed TCR primers produced bulk TCR libraries. TCRdb reprocessed the PCR reads with MiXCR, giving one entry per CDR3 protein. The sample holds 250,000 to 400,000 distinct CDR3 sequences; roughly a fifth are singletons and the top ten take approximately 0.8%.

The receptor comes from a human donor in good health. Some libraries in this study had Jurkat cell RNA spiked in. The sample was naive CD8+ T cells from blood, with Jurkat cell RNA spiked in. The sample's subset: FACS-sorted CD8+CD4-CCR7+CD45RA+ naive T cells. The chain employs TRBV28 and TRBJ2-7; TRBD2 is a possible D gene (9 bases). CDR3 loop: CASSTDRGIGGRAVVGEQYF. Written as DNA, the CDR3 is TGTGCCAGCAGTACAGACAGGGGTATTGGCGGGAGGGCCGTCGTCGGGGAGCAGTACTTC.